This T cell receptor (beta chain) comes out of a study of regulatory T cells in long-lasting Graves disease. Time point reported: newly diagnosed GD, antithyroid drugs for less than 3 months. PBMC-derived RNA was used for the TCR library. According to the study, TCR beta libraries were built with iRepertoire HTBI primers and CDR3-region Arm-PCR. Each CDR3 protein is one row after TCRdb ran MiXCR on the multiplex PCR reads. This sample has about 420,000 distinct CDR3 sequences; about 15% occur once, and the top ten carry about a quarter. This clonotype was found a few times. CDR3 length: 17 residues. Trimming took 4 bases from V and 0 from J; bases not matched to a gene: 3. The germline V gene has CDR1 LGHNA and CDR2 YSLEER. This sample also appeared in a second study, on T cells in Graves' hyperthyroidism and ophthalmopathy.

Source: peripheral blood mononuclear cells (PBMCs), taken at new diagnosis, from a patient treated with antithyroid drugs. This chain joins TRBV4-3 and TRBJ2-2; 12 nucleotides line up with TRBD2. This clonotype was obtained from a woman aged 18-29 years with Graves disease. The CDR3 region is CASSRRLAGANTGELFF. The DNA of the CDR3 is TGCGCCAGCAGCCGCCGACTAGCGGGGGCGAACACCGGGGAGCTGTTTTTT.